The rows below give T cell receptor beta chains drawn from one sample of a study of OX40 agonist ivuxolimab in advanced cancers. Clones were sequenced by immunoSEQ multiplex PCR, and TCRdb holds only the in-frame ones, with some missing. The sample contains about 50,000 clones, around 86% of which appear only once. Sequenced material: CD4+ or CD8+ T cells sorted from blood, taken in a trial of the OX40 agonist ivuxolimab. These TCRs come from an adult with an advanced solid tumor such as melanoma, head and neck, liver or kidney cancer. The CDR3 runs from the conserved cysteine through the conserved F or W. Each record gives: J gene, clone size, D gene, V gene, CDR3 DNA, CDR3 protein. The D gene is left open where the match is weak. For some rows the clone size is stated as once, few or many, or as a class when expanded; others skip it.

j_gene: TRBJ2-7; abundance: -; d_gene: TRBD1; v_gene: TRBV6-5; CDR3nt: TGTGCCAGCAGTTCGGACAGGAGCTACGAGCAGTACTTC; CDR3aa: CASSSDRSYEQYF
j_gene: TRBJ2-7; abundance: -; d_gene: TRBD1; v_gene: TRBV6-6; CDR3nt: TGTGCCAGCAGTTTCTACAGGGGTGGTGAGCAGTACTTC; CDR3aa: CASSFYRGGEQYF
j_gene: TRBJ2-6; abundance: -; d_gene: -; v_gene: TRBV2; CDR3nt: TGTGCCGGTAGTATCTCTGGGGCCAACGTCCTGACTTTC; CDR3aa: CAGSISGANVLTF
j_gene: TRBJ2-1; abundance: -; d_gene: TRBD2; v_gene: TRBV5-1; CDR3nt: TGCGCCAGCAGCACCGGGACTAGCGGGAGGACCTTTCCCTACAATGAGCAGTTCTTC; CDR3aa: CASSTGTSGRTFPYNEQFF
j_gene: TRBJ2-7; abundance: -; d_gene: TRBD2; v_gene: TRBV28; CDR3nt: TGTGCCTCCCGAGGGGGACTAGCGGGATTCGGGGGCGAGCAGTACTTC; CDR3aa: CASRGGLAGFGGEQYF
j_gene: TRBJ2-3; abundance: -; d_gene: -; v_gene: TRBV5-1; CDR3nt: TGCGCCAGCAGCTTGGGGGATCTACGCACAGATACGCAGTATTTT; CDR3aa: CASSLGDLRTDTQYF
j_gene: TRBJ2-1; abundance: -; d_gene: TRBD2; v_gene: TRBV9; CDR3nt: TGTGCCAGCAGCCTAGGAGGACTAGCGGGAGGGGGCAATGAGCAGTTCTTC; CDR3aa: CASSLGGLAGGGNEQFF
j_gene: TRBJ2-3; abundance: -; d_gene: TRBD2; v_gene: TRBV11-2; CDR3nt: TGTGCCAGCAGCTTTACTAGCGGAAGCACAGATACGCAGTATTTT; CDR3aa: CASSFTSGSTDTQYF
j_gene: TRBJ2-7; abundance: -; d_gene: -; v_gene: TRBV11-2; CDR3nt: TGTGCCAGCAGCTTAGCCCGACAGGTTCTCTCCTACGAGCAGTACTTC; CDR3aa: CASSLARQVLSYEQYF
j_gene: TRBJ1-4; abundance: few; d_gene: TRBD1; v_gene: TRBV9; CDR3nt: TGTGCCAGCAGCGTAGGACAGGGCCGAACTAATGAAAAACTGTTTTTT; CDR3aa: CASSVGQGRTNEKLFF
j_gene: TRBJ2-7; abundance: -; d_gene: TRBD2; v_gene: TRBV5-1; CDR3nt: TGCGCCAGCAGCGCTAGCGGGAGGGGCCCCTACGAGCAGTACTTC; CDR3aa: CASSASGRGPYEQYF
j_gene: TRBJ2-3; abundance: -; d_gene: TRBD2; v_gene: TRBV19; CDR3nt: TGTGCCAGTAGTGCCTGGGGACTAGCAGGGCCCACAGATACGCAGTATTTT; CDR3aa: CASSAWGLAGPTDTQYF
j_gene: TRBJ2-7; abundance: -; d_gene: -; v_gene: TRBV6-5; CDR3nt: TGTGCCAGCAGTTACTCCCAACCGACAGGTTCCGAGCAGTACTTC; CDR3aa: CASSYSQPTGSEQYF
j_gene: TRBJ2-5; abundance: once; d_gene: -; v_gene: TRBV5-1; CDR3nt: TGCGCCAGCAGACGACAGGTCCAAGAGACCCAGTACTTC; CDR3aa: CASRRQVQETQYF
j_gene: TRBJ2-7; abundance: -; d_gene: TRBD2; v_gene: TRBV7-2; CDR3nt: TGTGCCAGCAGCTTAGCGGCTAGCGGGAGGTACGAGCAGTACTTC; CDR3aa: CASSLAASGRYEQYF
j_gene: TRBJ1-2; abundance: -; d_gene: -; v_gene: TRBV28; CDR3nt: TGTGCCAGCAGTTTAGCAAGGGGAGGCTATGGCTACACCTTC; CDR3aa: CASSLARGGYGYTF
j_gene: TRBJ2-1; abundance: -; d_gene: -; v_gene: TRBV2; CDR3nt: TGTGCCAGCACAGTGACGGTCCAGTTCTTC; CDR3aa: CASTVTVQFF
j_gene: TRBJ1-5; abundance: -; d_gene: -; v_gene: TRBV28; CDR3nt: TGTGCCAGCAGTTTAAAGCAGCCCCAGCATTTT; CDR3aa: CASSLKQPQHF
j_gene: TRBJ1-5; abundance: -; d_gene: -; v_gene: TRBV19; CDR3nt: TGTGCCAGTAGCTTTGGACAAACCCAGCATTTT; CDR3aa: CASSFGQTQHF
j_gene: TRBJ1-5; abundance: -; d_gene: -; v_gene: TRBV30; CDR3nt: TGTGCCTGGAGCCCTCCCCAGGCAGCCGGGCGCGGCAATCAGCCCCAGCATTTT; CDR3aa: CAWSPPQAAGRGNQPQHF
j_gene: TRBJ1-2; abundance: -; d_gene: -; v_gene: TRBV2; CDR3nt: TGTGCCAGCAGTGAACAAGGGGCGTACTATGGCTACACCTTC; CDR3aa: CASSEQGAYYGYTF
j_gene: TRBJ2-1; abundance: -; d_gene: -; v_gene: TRBV11-3; CDR3nt: TGTGCCAGCAGCTTAGTAGGGAACGGGGAGCAGTTCTTC; CDR3aa: CASSLVGNGEQFF
j_gene: TRBJ2-1; abundance: -; d_gene: TRBD2; v_gene: TRBV28; CDR3nt: TGTGCCAGCAGAGAGCGGGGGGGATCCAATGAGCAGTTCTTC; CDR3aa: CASRERGGSNEQFF
j_gene: TRBJ1-5; abundance: -; d_gene: -; v_gene: TRBV28; CDR3nt: TGTGCCAGCAGTAATAGCGGCAATCAGCCCCAGCATTTT; CDR3aa: CASSNSGNQPQHF
j_gene: TRBJ1-3; abundance: -; d_gene: -; v_gene: TRBV19; CDR3nt: TGTGCCAGTAGTCCTGACATCGGCTCTGGAAACACCATATATTTT; CDR3aa: CASSPDIGSGNTIYF
j_gene: TRBJ1-4; abundance: -; d_gene: -; v_gene: TRBV28; CDR3nt: TGTGCCAGCAGTTCAATACTGCTGGGAAAACTGTTTTTT; CDR3aa: CASSSILLGKLFF
j_gene: TRBJ2-2; abundance: -; d_gene: -; v_gene: TRBV7-3; CDR3nt: TGTGCCAGCAGCTTAACGTCCCCCTCGAGGAGGAAGCCCGGGGAGCTGTTTTTT; CDR3aa: CASSLTSPSRRKPGELFF
j_gene: TRBJ1-3; abundance: -; d_gene: TRBD1; v_gene: TRBV18; CDR3nt: TGTGCCAGCTCACCCACAGGGGGAGGAAACACCATATATTTT; CDR3aa: CASSPTGGGNTIYF
j_gene: TRBJ2-4; abundance: once; d_gene: -; v_gene: TRBV6-1; CDR3nt: TGTGCCAGCAGCCCCTCGGGTTCCAAAAACATTCAGTACTTC; CDR3aa: CASSPSGSKNIQYF
j_gene: TRBJ1-2; abundance: -; d_gene: -; v_gene: TRBV2; CDR3nt: TGTGCCAGCAGTGAGGTCGACGGGTTAGGAGGCTACACCTTC; CDR3aa: CASSEVDGLGGYTF
j_gene: TRBJ1-5; abundance: -; d_gene: -; v_gene: TRBV30; CDR3nt: TGTGCCTGGAGTGGGGGGGGCAATCAGCCCCAGCATTTT; CDR3aa: CAWSGGGNQPQHF
j_gene: TRBJ1-2; abundance: few; d_gene: -; v_gene: TRBV6-1; CDR3nt: TGTGCCAGCAGTCCAACAGGGCATGGCTACACCTTC; CDR3aa: CASSPTGHGYTF
j_gene: TRBJ2-7; abundance: -; d_gene: -; v_gene: TRBV28; CDR3nt: TGTGCCAGCAGTTCGCCAGGGGAAGCAAGGCTAGCGCACTCCTACGAGCAGTACTTC; CDR3aa: CASSSPGEARLAHSYEQYF
j_gene: TRBJ2-1; abundance: -; d_gene: -; v_gene: TRBV28; CDR3nt: TGTGCCAGCAGCCCCACACATAGCTCCTACAATGAGCAGTTCTTC; CDR3aa: CASSPTHSSYNEQFF
j_gene: TRBJ2-1; abundance: once; d_gene: -; v_gene: TRBV10-1; CDR3nt: TGCGCCAGCAGTGAGCGAATACAAACACACAATGAGCAGTTCTTC; CDR3aa: CASSERIQTHNEQFF
j_gene: TRBJ2-1; abundance: -; d_gene: TRBD1; v_gene: TRBV5-1; CDR3nt: TGCGCCAGCAGCTTACAGGGACAGGGTTACAATGAGCAGTTCTTC; CDR3aa: CASSLQGQGYNEQFF
j_gene: TRBJ2-3; abundance: -; d_gene: -; v_gene: TRBV6-5; CDR3nt: TGTGCCAGCAGTTACTCGGCCAGGACTAGCACAGATACGCAGTATTTT; CDR3aa: CASSYSARTSTDTQYF
j_gene: TRBJ2-2; abundance: -; d_gene: -; v_gene: TRBV11-3; CDR3nt: TGTGCCAGCAGCGCCAGCACCGGGGAGCTGTTTTTT; CDR3aa: CASSASTGELFF
j_gene: TRBJ1-2; abundance: -; d_gene: TRBD1; v_gene: TRBV29-1; CDR3nt: TGCAGCGTTCCCGGACAGGTCTATGGCTACACCTTC; CDR3aa: CSVPGQVYGYTF
j_gene: TRBJ2-1; abundance: -; d_gene: TRBD2; v_gene: TRBV4-1; CDR3nt: TGCGCCAGCAGCCAAGATGCGGGAGGTGCCAATGAGCAGTTCTTC; CDR3aa: CASSQDAGGANEQFF
j_gene: TRBJ2-7; abundance: -; d_gene: -; v_gene: TRBV12-5; CDR3nt: TGTGCTAGTGGTTCGGACCCGAGACTCGACAGGGGGGGTAGCGGGGATTCCTACGAGCAGTACTTC; CDR3aa: CASGSDPRLDRGGSGDSYEQYF
j_gene: TRBJ1-2; abundance: medium-sized; d_gene: TRBD1; v_gene: TRBV27; CDR3nt: TGTGCCAGCAGTACACCGGGACAGCGGGGTTCTGGCTACACCTTC; CDR3aa: CASSTPGQRGSGYTF
j_gene: TRBJ1-5; abundance: -; d_gene: -; v_gene: TRBV28; CDR3nt: TGTGCCAGCAACTGGCTGGGGCCCCAGCATTTT; CDR3aa: CASNWLGPQHF
j_gene: TRBJ2-2; abundance: -; d_gene: -; v_gene: TRBV28; CDR3nt: TGTGCCAGCTCCCGGCAGGGAGTAAACACCGGGGAGCTGTTTTTT; CDR3aa: CASSRQGVNTGELFF
j_gene: TRBJ1-5; abundance: -; d_gene: -; v_gene: TRBV6-1; CDR3nt: TGTGCCAGCAGCAAGGACAATCAGCCCCAGCATTTT; CDR3aa: CASSKDNQPQHF
j_gene: TRBJ2-7; abundance: -; d_gene: TRBD1; v_gene: TRBV5-5; CDR3nt: TGTGCCAGCAGCTTGCCAGGGGGCTTGGGCGAGCAGTACTTC; CDR3aa: CASSLPGGLGEQYF
j_gene: TRBJ2-7; abundance: few; d_gene: -; v_gene: TRBV18; CDR3nt: TGTGCCAGCTCACCACCGAGCTCCTACGAGCAGTACTTC; CDR3aa: CASSPPSSYEQYF
j_gene: TRBJ2-6; abundance: -; d_gene: TRBD1; v_gene: TRBV5-1; CDR3nt: TGCGCCAGCAGCCAGGGACAGGGGCCTTCCGGGGCCAACGTCCTGACTTTC; CDR3aa: CASSQGQGPSGANVLTF
j_gene: TRBJ1-1; abundance: -; d_gene: -; v_gene: TRBV6-4; CDR3nt: TGTGCCAGCAGTGCACAGCCGAACACTGAAGCTTTCTTT; CDR3aa: CASSAQPNTEAFF
j_gene: TRBJ1-2; abundance: -; d_gene: -; v_gene: TRBV28; CDR3nt: TGTGCCAGCAGTCCAGGCAGAGGGGTAAGCGGCTACACCTTC; CDR3aa: CASSPGRGVSGYTF
j_gene: TRBJ1-3; abundance: -; d_gene: -; v_gene: TRBV18; CDR3nt: TGTGCCAGCTCACCCTACAGGGCCTCGGGAGACACCATATATTTT; CDR3aa: CASSPYRASGDTIYF
j_gene: TRBJ2-1; abundance: -; d_gene: -; v_gene: TRBV5-4; CDR3nt: TGTGCCAGCGCAACGGACGGACTCGGTGAGCAGTTCTTC; CDR3aa: CASATDGLGEQFF
j_gene: TRBJ2-7; abundance: -; d_gene: -; v_gene: TRBV29-1; CDR3nt: TGCAGCGTCAGGGGAGCCTACGAGCAGTACTTC; CDR3aa: CSVRGAYEQYF
j_gene: TRBJ1-4; abundance: -; d_gene: -; v_gene: TRBV11-2; CDR3nt: TGTGCCAGCAGCTTATTGGCCATGCACGCCGTCAATGAAAAACTGTTTTTT; CDR3aa: CASSLLAMHAVNEKLFF
j_gene: TRBJ2-7; abundance: -; d_gene: -; v_gene: TRBV4-2; CDR3nt: TGTGCCAGCAGCCAAGATCAGTTTGGGACAACCTACGAGCAGTACTTC; CDR3aa: CASSQDQFGTTYEQYF